Shown below are 27 T cell receptor beta chains from a single sample sequenced in a study of early T cells in non-severe SARS-CoV-2 infection. MiXCR, applied by TCRdb to the 5' RACE reads, yields one record per CDR3 protein. Counted here are just under 65,000 distinct CDR3 sequences, roughly 5.7% occurring once; the ten biggest clones make up 3.4%. Sequences were derived from whole blood, sampled at baseline. The receptors here all came from an adult who was a healthcare worker with PCR-confirmed SARS-CoV-2 infection or an uninfected control (not recorded which).

The gene calls are TRBV4-3 and TRBJ2-2, with 10 positions matching TRBD1. V shed 3 bases and J 7 bases; nucleotides not matched to a gene: 5. The CDR3 runs 15 residues. Germline V gene sequence: CDR1 LGHNA, CDR2 YSLEER. CDR3 DNA sequence: TGCGCCAGCAGCCACAAGACAGGGGGCAACGGGGAGCTGTTTTTT. This sequence encodes CASSHKTGGNGELFF.

In this sample, this clonotype turned up many times. V and J are TRBV29-1 and TRBJ2-6, with 8 bases that match TRBD1. CDR3 size: 16 residues. CDR1 and CDR2 (germline): SQVTM, ANQGSEA. V lost 6 bases to trimming and J lost 0 bases; unmatched junction nucleotides: 7. CDR3 nucleotides: TGCAGCGTGGCCGGGACAGGAGTCTCTGGGGCCAACGTCCTGACTTTC. Its translation: CSVAGTGVSGANVLTF. Using reference TRBV29-1 and TRBJ2-6 for the parts outside the CDR3, the full variable domain is SAVISQKPSRDICQRGTSLTIQCQVDSQVTMMFWYRQQPGQSLTLIATANQGSEATYESGFVIDKFPISRPNLTFSTLTVSNMSPEDSSIYLCSVAGTGVSGANVLTFGAGSRLTVL.

This clonotype appeared a few times. The chain employs TRBV27 and TRBJ2-7; 9 nucleotides line up with TRBD2. CDR3 size: 17 residues. CDR1 and CDR2 from the germline V gene are MNHEY and SMNVEV (reference sequence). After removal of 2 bases from V and 4 bases from J, the junction contained 12 bases not matched to a gene. CDR3 sequence: CASSLRFRTSVNYEQYF. The DNA for the CDR3 is TGTGCCAGCAGTTTACGGTTTCGGACTAGCGTGAATTACGAGCAGTACTTC.

This clonotype was counted ten times or more. This sequence joins TRBV6-5 and TRBJ2-7, with D unresolved. V shed 6 bases and J shed 5 bases, with 20 bases lying between them. CDR1 and CDR2 from the germline V gene are MNHEY and SVGAGI. The CDR3 consists of 15 residues. The CDR3 reads CASSDWLSGTHEQYF. CDR3 DNA sequence: TGTGCCAGCAGCGACTGGCTTTCTGGCACCCACGAGCAGTACTTC.

This clonotype turned up a few times. The chain joins TRBV20-1 to TRBJ1-2; D is uncertain. From germline, CDR1 is DFQATT and CDR2 SNEGSKA (reference sequence). V lost 4 bases, J lost 4 bases, and 4 bases lay in between. The CDR3 runs 10 residues. The DNA of the CDR3 is TGCAGTGCTACTGTCTATGGCTACACCTTC. This codes for CSATVYGYTF.

This clonotype showed up many times. J is TRBJ2-7 and V is TRBV28, with 7 bases aligning to TRBD2. With 2 bases clipped from V and 6 bases from J, the junction kept 19 bases outside the gene matches. Per germline, CDR1 MDHEN and CDR2 SYDVKM. The CDR3 runs to 18 residues. CDR3 sequence (DNA): TGTGCCAGCAGTTTACGTGCGGGGAGGGAGGAATGGATCTCCGAGCAGTACTTC. It is translated as CASSLRAGREEWISEQYF.

This clonotype was picked up many times. This chain connects TRBV12-2 to TRBJ1-2; the table calls TRBD1, which could not be checked here. TRBV12-2 corresponds to a pseudogene. The CDR3 is made up of 18 amino acids. CDR3 region: CASRLRDVTGTDHYGYTF. CDR3 in DNA: TGTGCAAGTCGCTTACGAGACGTAACCGGGACCGACCACTATGGCTACACCTTC.

This clonotype was counted ten times or more. The chain uses TRBV18 and TRBJ1-1; TRBD1 matches at 8 bases. This CDR3 region has 12 residues. Germline loops: CDR1 KGHSH, CDR2 LQKENI. Unmatched junction bases numbered 7, after V lost 8 bases and J lost 8 bases. The DNA for the CDR3 is TGTGCCAGCCAAGGACAGGGAGCGGAAGCTTTCTTT. It codes for CASQGQGAEAFF.

The rearrangement uses TRBV5-4 and TRBJ1-6, with D possibly being TRBD1 (6 bases). Germline V gives CDR1 SGHNT, CDR2 YYREEE (reference sequence). The CDR3 is made up of 15 amino acids. V gave up 0 bases and J gave up 10 bases, with 14 bases separating them. CDR3 sequence reads: CASSLAPGAQSPLHF. CDR3 nucleotide sequence: TGTGCCAGCAGCTTGGCCCCGGGGGCACAGTCACCCCTCCACTTT.

This clonotype was recorded a few times. The rearrangement uses TRBV7-6 and TRBJ2-7; 9 bases are shared with TRBD2. The CDR3 has 16 amino acids. Germline V CDR1 and CDR2: SGHVS, FNYEAQ. Unmatched junction bases numbered 7, after V lost 4 bases and J lost 0 bases. CDR3 in amino acids: CASSSAIAGVSYEQYF. The CDR3 DNA reads as TGTGCCAGCAGCTCCGCTATAGCGGGAGTCTCCTACGAGCAGTACTTC. The complete variable domain, with remaining parts taken from reference TRBV7-6 and TRBJ2-7, reads GAGVSQSPRYKVTKRGQDVALRCDPISGHVSLYWYRQALGQGPEFLTYFNYEAQQDKSGLPNDRFSAERPEGSISTLTIQRTEQRDSAMYRCASSSAIAGVSYEQYFGPGTRLTVT.

This clonotype was picked up a small number of times. The rearrangement uses TRBV27 and TRBJ2-3; tentative D call: TRBD2 (5 bases). CDR3 length equals 17 residues. V was shortened by 7 bases and J by 2 bases, with 22 bases between the two germline ends. Germline V gene data show CDR1 as MNHEY and CDR2 as SMNVEV (reference sequence). The CDR3 protein is CASTNSGLLLDTDTQYF. In DNA form, the CDR3 reads TGTGCCAGCACCAATAGTGGACTTCTCCTCGACACAGATACGCAGTATTTT.

This clonotype was recorded at least ten times. The J gene is TRBJ2-3, the V gene TRBV6-5, with 8 nucleotides matching TRBD1. The germline gives CDR1 MNHEY, CDR2 SVGAGI. Losses at the gene ends were 4 bases for V and 3 bases for J; bases not matched to a gene: 3. The CDR3 totals 14 residues. CDR3 region: CASSWDRKTDTQYF. The CDR3 bases are TGTGCCAGCAGTTGGGACAGGAAGACAGATACGCAGTATTTT.

This clonotype was recorded at least ten times. The chain recombines TRBV18 with TRBJ1-5; TRBD1 aligns across 7 bases. The germline gives CDR1 KGHSH, CDR2 LQKENI. The CDR3 covers 14 residues. Losses at the gene ends were 4 bases for V and 4 bases for J; bases not matched to a gene: 4. CDR3: CASSQGQINQPQHF. The CDR3 DNA reads as TGTGCCAGCTCACAGGGACAGATAAATCAGCCCCAGCATTTT.

This clonotype was detected many times. The gene calls are TRBV7-2 and TRBJ2-1; no reliable D call. Trimming removed 1 base from V and 4 bases from J, with 11 bases in between. The CDR3 runs 15 residues. CDR1 and CDR2 (germline): SGHTA, FQGNSA. CDR3 residues: CASSLGPGTYNEQFF. CDR3 DNA sequence: TGTGCCAGCAGCTTAGGGCCGGGTACTTACAATGAGCAGTTCTTC.

The chain has TRBV12-3 or TRBV12-4 and TRBJ2-1, with TRBD2 matching 10 bases. The CDR3 runs 14 residues. The J segment lost 10 bases and the V segment lost 5 bases, leaving 8 bases of the junction unmatched. CDR3 residues: CASSPSGRIWEQFF. CDR3 coding DNA: TGTGCCAGCAGTCCTAGCGGGAGAATATGGGAGCAGTTCTTC.

This clonotype was seen many times. The chain combines TRBV7-2 with TRBJ2-1, with 13 nucleotides matching TRBD2. J lost 1 base, V lost 5 bases, and 11 bases had no gene match. CDR3 length equals 19 residues. Per germline, CDR1 SGHTA and CDR2 FQGNSA. The CDR3 nucleotides read TGTGCCAGCAGCGATACGGCCGGGACTAGCGGGGCTTCCTACAATGAGCAGTTCTTC. Amino acid sequence: CASSDTAGTSGASYNEQFF.

This clonotype was picked up a small number of times. The J gene is TRBJ2-7, the V gene TRBV6-2 or TRBV6-3; tentative D call: TRBD2 (6 bases). The V end lost 4 bases, the J end lost 0 bases, and 19 bases lay between the germline ends. This CDR3 has 17 residues. From germline, CDR1 is MNHEY and CDR2 SVGEGT. This CDR3 is CASSSPTRDLNSYEQYF. In DNA form, the CDR3 reads TGTGCCAGCAGTTCCCCGACACGGGACTTAAACTCCTACGAGCAGTACTTC.

This clonotype came up many times. The chain is built from TRBV5-8 and TRBJ1-5, with a weak D call TRBD1 (6 bases). The germline V and J ends were trimmed by 4 bases and 3 bases, with 11 bases remaining between them. CDR3 length: 14 residues. Germline V gene sequence: CDR1 SGHTS, CDR2 YDEGEE. Here the CDR3 DNA reads TGTGCCAGCAGCGTACAGGGAAACAATCAGCCCCAGCATTTT. Protein sequence: CASSVQGNNQPQHF.

This clonotype was detected a few times. This chain uses TRBV28 with TRBJ2-4; 10 nucleotides align to TRBD2. The CDR3 sequence is 13 residues long. Germline trimming cut 1 base from V and 16 bases from J; bases unmatched to any gene: 7. The germline V gene encodes CDR1 MDHEN and CDR2 SYDVKM. Here the CDR3 DNA reads TGTGCCAGCAGTTTATCGAAGCGGGAGGGCCTCTACTTC. It specifies CASSLSKREGLYF.

The rearrangement uses TRBV18 and TRBJ1-1, with 7 bases that match TRBD1. J gave up 1 base and V 5 bases, and 7 bases lay outside the gene matches. Germline V CDR1 and CDR2: KGHSH, LQKENI. This CDR3 contains 15 residues. The CDR3 loop is CASSGGQQKNTEAFF. The DNA for the CDR3 is TGTGCCAGCTCAGGGGGACAGCAAAAGAACACTGAAGCTTTCTTT.

This clonotype was recorded many times. The CDR3 spells CASSFVGSGGQEEQFF. Written as DNA, the CDR3 is TGCGCCAGCAGCTTTGTAGGATCGGGGGGCCAGGAGGAGCAGTTCTTC. V and J are TRBV5-1 and TRBJ2-1; D possibly corresponds to TRBD2 (7 bases). CDR1 is SGHRS and CDR2 is YFSETQ in the germline V gene. This CDR3 spans 16 amino acids. V shed 2 bases and J shed 10 bases, with 22 bases lying between them.

At least ten counts were recorded for this clonotype. This chain joins TRBV20-1 and TRBJ2-3; 10 bases agree with TRBD2. The V and J ends lost 8 bases and 3 bases, in that order; junction bases with no gene match: 14. Looked up from germline, CDR1 is DFQATT and CDR2 is SNEGSKA (reference sequence). The length of the CDR3 is 16 residues. CDR3 protein: CSRDLGSGRGTDTQYF. As DNA, the CDR3 is TGCAGTCGTGACCTGGGGAGCGGGAGGGGGACAGATACGCAGTATTTT.

The genes are TRBV5-6 and TRBJ1-2; no clear D gene. V dropped 0 bases and J dropped 2 bases, with 8 bases sitting between them. The CDR3 consists of 14 residues. Germline CDR1 reads SGHDT; CDR2 reads YYEEEE. The CDR3, as DNA: TGTGCCAGCAGCTTGGCCCTACAGAACTATGGCTACACCTTC. Translating it yields CASSLALQNYGYTF.

This clonotype was seen many times. CDR3 sequence reads: CASSPGAVNSYEQYF. CDR3 sequence (DNA): TGTGCCAGCAGCCCCGGGGCGGTGAACTCCTACGAGCAGTACTTC. The chain couples TRBV9 to TRBJ2-7; either TRBD1 or TRBD2 may supply D (5 bases each). The CDR3 is 15 amino acids. V lost 4 bases and J 0 bases, leaving 14 bases between the germline ends. Germline V CDR1 and CDR2: SGDLS, YYNGEE. Using reference TRBV9 and TRBJ2-7 for the parts outside the CDR3, the full variable domain is DSGVTQTPKHLITATGQRVTLRCSPRSGDLSVYWYQQSLDQGLQFLIQYYNGEERAKGNILERFSAQQFPDLHSELNLSSLELGDSALYFCASSPGAVNSYEQYFGPGTRLTVT.

In this sample, this clonotype turned up many times. The chain has TRBV6-6 and TRBJ1-5; 9 bases are shared with TRBD1. Germline V CDR1 and CDR2: MNHNY, SVGAGI (reference sequence). Trimming removed 4 bases from V and 6 bases from J; junction bases left unmatched: 13. This CDR3 spans 17 amino acids. The chain's CDR3 is CASSSSGTGRGSQPQHF. The DNA of the CDR3 is TGTGCCAGCAGTTCGTCCGGGACAGGGAGAGGCAGTCAGCCCCAGCATTTT.

In its sample, this clonotype was seen many times. The chain combines TRBV5-8 with TRBJ1-4, with D possibly matching TRBD1 (5 bases). CDR1 is SGHTS, CDR2 YDEGEE, per germline. This CDR3 is built from 18 residues. The germline V and J ends were trimmed by 0 bases and 0 bases, with 15 bases remaining between them. The CDR3 DNA reads as TGTGCCAGCAGCTTGGGCAGGGCCACATATGCAACTAATGAAAAACTGTTTTTT. Residues: CASSLGRATYATNEKLFF.

In this sample, this clonotype turned up many times. J is TRBJ2-4 and V is TRBV28; 8 bases line up with TRBD1. Germline V CDR1 and CDR2: MDHEN, SYDVKM. This CDR3 comprises 14 residues. The ends lost 5 bases at V and 5 bases at J; junction bases unmatched: 5. The DNA of the CDR3 is TGTGCCAGCAGTCCTGGACAGGGCCAAAACATTCAGTACTTC. Translating it yields CASSPGQGQNIQYF.